The clone carrying this T cell receptor (beta chain) was seen more than once but under ten times. Its specificity is unknown. Primed by a sample-barcoded 5' primer and a J-beta primer mix, a second PCR proceeded for about 6 to 11 cycles. In TCRdb, the 5' RACE reads were re-called with MiXCR into one record per CDR3 protein. Here the sample spans some 760,000 distinct CDR3 sequences, about 25% being singletons. This entry comes from a study of blood T cells in healthy people across ages. Per sample, a minimum of 6.5 million PBMCs were isolated. Total RNA extracted from each sample amounted to at least 5.5 micrograms. V dropped 1 base and J dropped 0 bases, with 6 bases sitting between them. CDR1 and CDR2 from the germline V gene are LNHDA and SQIVND (reference sequence). The CDR3 is 14 amino acids. Findings and limits, study-wide: Strong correlation linked observed beta diversity and percent naive T cells. What prevented conclusive comparison of naive and antigen-experienced cells was that PBMCs were unsorted.

These records were also assigned to another study, of T cells of mothers and their children.

This rearrangement joins TRBV19 to TRBJ2-5; D gene ambiguous. The TCR was taken from a boy younger than 18 in good health. The source material was blood. CDR3 coding DNA: TGTGCCAGTAGTATAGGTCCAGACCAAGAGACCCAGTACTTC. Its protein product is CASSIGPDQETQYF. The full variable domain, in which reference TRBV19 and TRBJ2-5 provide the parts outside the CDR3, is DGGITQSPKYLFRKEGQNVTLSCEQNLNHDAMYWYRQDPGQGLRLIYYSQIVNDFQKGDIAEGYSVSREKKESFPLTVTSAQKNPTAFYLCASSIGPDQETQYFGPGTRLLVL.